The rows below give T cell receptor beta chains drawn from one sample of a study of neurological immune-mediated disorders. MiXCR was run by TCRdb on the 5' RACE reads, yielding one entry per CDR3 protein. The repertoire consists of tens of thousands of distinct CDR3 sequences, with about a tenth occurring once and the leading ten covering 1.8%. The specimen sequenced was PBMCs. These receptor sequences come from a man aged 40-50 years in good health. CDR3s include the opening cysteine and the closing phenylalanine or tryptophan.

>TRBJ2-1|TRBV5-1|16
CASSLVAGERYNEQFF
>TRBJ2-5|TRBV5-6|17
CASSSPGSGRTGETQYF
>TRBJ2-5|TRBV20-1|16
CSARRRGEVPQETQYF
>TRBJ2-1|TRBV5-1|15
CASSLQGARYNEQFF
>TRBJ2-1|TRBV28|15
CAGGGLAGADNEQFF
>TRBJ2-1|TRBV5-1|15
CASSLEAASYNEQFF
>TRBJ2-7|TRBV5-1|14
CASSLPEPMGEQYF
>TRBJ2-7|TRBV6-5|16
CASSYSRGQVPVEQYF
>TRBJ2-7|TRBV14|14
CASSHVDRPYEQYF
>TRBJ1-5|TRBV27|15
CASSFWGNSNQPQHF
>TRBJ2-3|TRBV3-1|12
CASSLWRDTQYF
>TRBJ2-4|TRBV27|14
CASSLSSAKNIQYF
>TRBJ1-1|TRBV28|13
CASSLFEGTEAFF
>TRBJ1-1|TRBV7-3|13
CASSPLGGTEAFF
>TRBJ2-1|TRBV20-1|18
CSALAGTGVSHSYNEQFF
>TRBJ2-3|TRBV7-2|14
CASSLPVNTDTQYF